These 3 T cell receptor beta chains came from one sample sequenced in a study of blood T cell repertoires in COVID-19. Assay used: immunoSEQ multiplex PCR; TCRdb lists only in-frame clones, some missing. The table includes 150,000 to 200,000 clones, roughly 79% detected once. Sequencing input: peripheral blood. These receptors all come from a woman of 80 years or more with acute or convalescent COVID-19.

The chain uses TRBV9 and TRBJ1-3; D call uncertain. Germline V CDR1 and CDR2: SGDLS, YYNGEE. V was shortened by 3 bases and J by 4 bases, with 11 bases between the two germline ends. There are 14 residues in the CDR3. The chain's CDR3 is CASSAGTTGNTIYF. In nucleotides, the CDR3 is TGTGCCAGCAGCGCCGGAACGACAGGAAACACCATATATTTT.

The genes are TRBV5-1 and TRBJ1-2; D is perhaps TRBD1 (6 bases). The germline gives CDR1 SGHRS, CDR2 YFSETQ. The CDR3 spans 14 residues. Trimming took 1 base from V and 3 from J, leaving 10 bases between them. The CDR3 loop is CASSLRGADYGYTF. CDR3 coding DNA: TGCGCCAGCAGCTTGCGGGGGGCAGACTATGGCTACACCTTC.

The rearrangement joins TRBV2 to TRBJ2-3, with unresolved D. Germline loops: CDR1 SNHLY, CDR2 FYNNEI. Trimming stripped 6 bases from V and 2 bases from J, with 3 bases between. This CDR3 spans 11 amino acids. CDR3 residues: CASSYTDTQYF. The CDR3 DNA is TGTGCCAGCAGCTACACAGATACGCAGTATTTT.